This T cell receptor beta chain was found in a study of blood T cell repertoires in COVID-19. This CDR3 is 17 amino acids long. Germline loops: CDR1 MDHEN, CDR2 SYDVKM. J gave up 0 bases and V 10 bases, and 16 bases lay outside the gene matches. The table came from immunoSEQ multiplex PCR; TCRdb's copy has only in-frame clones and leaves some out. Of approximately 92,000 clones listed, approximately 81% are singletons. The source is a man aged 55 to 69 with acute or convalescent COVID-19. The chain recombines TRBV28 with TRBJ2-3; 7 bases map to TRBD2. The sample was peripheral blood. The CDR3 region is CATRTMGWEGSTDTQYF. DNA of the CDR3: TGTGCCACCAGGACTATGGGATGGGAGGGGAGCACAGATACGCAGTATTTT.